This TCR beta chain is from a study of CXCR3-negative and CXCR3-positive naive CD8 T cells. Whole-study findings and limits: TRBV-TRBJ usage was alike in naive CXCR3-negative and CXCR3-positive cells but differed in memory cells. More hydrophobic TRB CDR3s were found in CXCR3-positive naive cells than in CXCR3-negative naive cells. Fresh PBMCs went into most assays, and CXCR3 expression partly declined after cryopreservation.

On this clonotype itself: The target antigen is unknown.

The germline gives CDR1 DFQATT, CDR2 SNEGSKA (reference sequence). This CDR3 region has 17 residues. CD45RO-CCR7+CD27+CD95- expression identified naive CD8+ T cells. The method, 5' RACE with UMI labels, was used to prepare the TRB cDNA libraries. Following a re-call of the 5' RACE reads, TCRdb has one entry per CDR3 protein and lacks DNA. The listing contains 6,000 to 8,500 distinct CDR3 sequences. The genes are TRBV20-1 and TRBJ1-2; TCRdb returns TRBD1, unconfirmable since there is no DNA. The TCR sequence derives from a human donor in good health. Some clones in this sample may be carry-over from other donors' samples. The sequenced sample consisted of naive CXCR3- CD8+ T cells from blood. Subset of the sample: CD45RO-CCR7+CD27+CD95- naive CD8+ T cells lacking CXCR3 (TNR3-). The CDR3 here is CSARVLGGQGDGYGYTF.